The clone carrying this T cell receptor beta chain was seen a few times. This CDR3 is missing its conserved last phenylalanine or tryptophan, likely due to a read error. The DNA is omitted, as the CDR3 cannot be located on it reliably, and the CDR3 follows TCRdb's listing. Regarding time point: newly diagnosed GD, antithyroid drugs for less than 3 months. PBMCs provided the RNA from which the TCR library was made. This sample is part of a study of regulatory T cells in long-lasting Graves disease. Arm-PCR of CDR3 regions with iRepertoire HTBI primers generated TCR beta libraries. TCRdb used MiXCR to reprocess the multiplex PCR reads, holding one entry per CDR3 protein. The sample carries roughly 440,000 distinct CDR3 sequences, about a sixth recorded once. Both ends counted, the CDR3 spans 13 residues. The germline CDR1 and CDR2 sequences are MDHEN and SYDVKM. In addition, the sample was reused for a study of T cells in Graves' hyperthyroidism and ophthalmopathy.

This TCR derives from a woman under 30 with Graves disease. This specimen consisted of peripheral blood mononuclear cells (PBMCs), obtained at new diagnosis, from a patient treated with antithyroid drugs. The V gene is TRBV28, the J gene TRBJ1-1. This CDR3 reads CASSPPGLLAVVS.